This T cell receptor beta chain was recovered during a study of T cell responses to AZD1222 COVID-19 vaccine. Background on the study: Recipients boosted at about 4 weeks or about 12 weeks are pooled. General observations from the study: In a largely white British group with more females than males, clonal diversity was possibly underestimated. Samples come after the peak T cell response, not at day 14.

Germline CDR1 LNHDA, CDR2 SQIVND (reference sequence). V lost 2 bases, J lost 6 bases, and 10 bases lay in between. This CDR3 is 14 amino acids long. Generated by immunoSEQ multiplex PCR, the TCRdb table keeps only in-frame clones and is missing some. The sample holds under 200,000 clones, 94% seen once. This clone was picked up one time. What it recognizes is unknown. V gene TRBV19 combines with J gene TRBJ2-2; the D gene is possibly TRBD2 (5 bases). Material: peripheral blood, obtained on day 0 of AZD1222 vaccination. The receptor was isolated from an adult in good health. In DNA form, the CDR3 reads TGTGCCAGTAGTATAACGGGAAGTTCCGGGGAGCTGTTTTTT. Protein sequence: CASSITGSSGELFF.